This T cell receptor (beta chain) derives from a study of cytomegalovirus exposure and HLA in healthy donors. Findings and limits, study-wide: Listed as cytomegalovirus-associated were 150 or so TCR beta chains. Data from an earlier analysis indicated that most TCR beta V segments were productive either about 90% or about 30% of the time. When analyzed later, a missense DCLRE1C variant was found to be linked to TCR beta V- and J-gene trimming.

Trimming shortened V by 5 bases and J by 6 bases, and 10 bases separated the two germline ends. CDR1 SSHAT and CDR2 FNYEAQ come from the germline V gene (reference sequence). This CDR3 spans 13 amino acids. The PCR employed 60 Vbeta primers together with 13 Jbeta primers. The protocol was immunoSEQ multiplex PCR, while the TCRdb copy is restricted to in-frame clones and leaves out a portion. The table lists some 150,000 clones, roughly four fifths of them singletons. At the time of sampling, donors were nominally healthy, though unrecorded immune exposures were likely. This clone occurred a few times. Its antigen is undetermined.

The sequenced sample was PBMCs. V is TRBV7-7 and J is TRBJ2-2; possibly TRBD2 for D (6 bases). The TCR comes from a man aged 30 to 39 in good health and CMV-seronegative. The CDR3 coding sequence is TGTGCCAGCAGCCTGGGACTGGCCGGGGAGCTGTTTTTT. Protein product: CASSLGLAGELFF. Based on the CDR3 plus reference TRBV7-7 and TRBJ2-2, the full variable domain is GAGVSQSPRYKVTKRGQDVTLRCDPISSHATLYWYQQALGQGPEFLTYFNYEAQPDKSGLPSDRFSAERPEGSISTLTIQRTEQRDSAMYRCASSLGLAGELFFGEGSRLTVL.